A selection of T cell receptor beta chains follows, all from one sample in a study of T cell changes during pregnancy in multiple sclerosis. Generated by immunoSEQ multiplex PCR, the TCRdb table keeps only in-frame clones and is missing some. This table holds 65,000 to 85,000 clones, about 89% found once. Here the sequenced sample was peripheral blood, taken in the first trimester of pregnancy. These receptors were obtained from a female donor in good health, enrolled as a control in a pregnancy study. Both conserved end residues are part of each CDR3. Each record gives: clone size, V gene, D gene, J gene, CDR3 DNA, CDR3 protein. A D gene is named only where the DNA matches it firmly. Clone sizes are given selectively: once, few, many, or a class where the clone is expanded.

clone size: .; V gene: TRBV19; D gene: .; J gene: TRBJ1-5; CDR3 DNA: TGTGCCAGTATCGGATGGGGGGTATTGAAGCCCCAGCATTTT; CDR3 protein: CASIGWGVLKPQHF
clone size: .; V gene: TRBV6-6; D gene: TRBD1; J gene: TRBJ1-1; CDR3 DNA: TGTGCCAGCAGTTACTCGACAGGGGGGACTGAAGCTTTCTTT; CDR3 protein: CASSYSTGGTEAFF
clone size: .; V gene: TRBV19; D gene: .; J gene: TRBJ2-1; CDR3 DNA: TGTGCCAGTAGTGCCATAGCGGCTATCTACAATGAGCAGTTCTTC; CDR3 protein: CASSAIAAIYNEQFF
clone size: .; V gene: TRBV5-6; D gene: TRBD1; J gene: TRBJ1-2; CDR3 DNA: TGTGCCAGCAGTAGGGACAGGCGGTATGGCTACACCTTC; CDR3 protein: CASSRDRRYGYTF
clone size: .; V gene: TRBV6-1; D gene: .; J gene: TRBJ1-1; CDR3 DNA: TGTGCCAGTACTCTCGGCGGGGGAAGAAACACTGAAGCTTTCTTT; CDR3 protein: CASTLGGGRNTEAFF
clone size: .; V gene: TRBV6-5; D gene: TRBD2; J gene: TRBJ2-3; CDR3 DNA: TGTGCCAGCAGTCCCGGACTAGCGGGGACAGATACGCAGTATTTT; CDR3 protein: CASSPGLAGTDTQYF
clone size: few; V gene: TRBV7-7; D gene: TRBD2; J gene: TRBJ2-2; CDR3 DNA: TGTGCTAGCCTACCGGGAGGGTTGTACACCGGGGAGCTGTTTTTT; CDR3 protein: CASLPGGLYTGELFF
clone size: .; V gene: TRBV10-3; D gene: TRBD2; J gene: TRBJ2-2; CDR3 DNA: TGTGCCATCATGGGAAGGAGCAGCGGGGATAACACCGGGGAGCTGTTTTTT; CDR3 protein: CAIMGRSSGDNTGELFF
clone size: .; V gene: TRBV11-2; D gene: .; J gene: TRBJ2-1; CDR3 DNA: TGTGCCAGCAGCTTGATGACTCCGACCTACAATGAGCAGTTCTTC; CDR3 protein: CASSLMTPTYNEQFF
clone size: .; V gene: TRBV28; D gene: .; J gene: TRBJ2-7; CDR3 DNA: TGTGCCAGCAGTCAGGGGTCCTACGAGCAGTACTTC; CDR3 protein: CASSQGSYEQYF
clone size: .; V gene: TRBV5-6; D gene: .; J gene: TRBJ2-1; CDR3 DNA: TGTGCCAGCAGGGGTGGCGCACGGGGCTCCTACAATGAGCAGTTCTTC; CDR3 protein: CASRGGARGSYNEQFF
clone size: .; V gene: TRBV28; D gene: .; J gene: TRBJ1-2; CDR3 DNA: TGTGCCAGCAGGTATCCGGGACTGCAATATGGCTACACCTTC; CDR3 protein: CASRYPGLQYGYTF
clone size: .; V gene: TRBV7-2; D gene: .; J gene: TRBJ2-1; CDR3 DNA: TGTGCCAGCAGCTCATCTCGAATCTGGACAGACAATGAGCAGTTCTTC; CDR3 protein: CASSSSRIWTDNEQFF
clone size: few; V gene: TRBV2; D gene: .; J gene: TRBJ1-3; CDR3 DNA: TGTGCCAGCAGTCCCAACAACGCCCGCAACACCATATATTTT; CDR3 protein: CASSPNNARNTIYF
clone size: .; V gene: TRBV4-3; D gene: .; J gene: TRBJ2-3; CDR3 DNA: TGCGCCAGCAGCCAAGATGGCCCGGCGGGCACAGATACGCAGTATTTT; CDR3 protein: CASSQDGPAGTDTQYF
clone size: .; V gene: TRBV13; D gene: .; J gene: TRBJ2-7; CDR3 DNA: TGTGCCAGCAGCTTAGCGACAGGTGGGGTGAGGAACGAGCAGTACTTC; CDR3 protein: CASSLATGGVRNEQYF
clone size: .; V gene: TRBV7-6; D gene: .; J gene: TRBJ1-2; CDR3 DNA: TGTGCCAGCAGCGTGGACAAGCTCTATGGCTACACCTTC; CDR3 protein: CASSVDKLYGYTF
clone size: .; V gene: TRBV7-9; D gene: .; J gene: TRBJ2-7; CDR3 DNA: TGTGCCAGCAGCTTATCCGGACTCGAGCAGTACTTC; CDR3 protein: CASSLSGLEQYF
clone size: .; V gene: TRBV18; D gene: TRBD1; J gene: TRBJ1-1; CDR3 DNA: TGTGCCAGCTCAATCACCGGGACAGGGGACACTGAAGCTTTCTTT; CDR3 protein: CASSITGTGDTEAFF
clone size: .; V gene: TRBV18; D gene: .; J gene: TRBJ2-7; CDR3 DNA: TGTGCCAGCTCACCACTACAGGGATTCTCCTACGAGCAGTACTTC; CDR3 protein: CASSPLQGFSYEQYF